This T cell receptor (beta chain) emerged from a study of control samples from healthy donors and cancer patients. Data came from immunoSEQ multiplex PCR; TCRdb stores just in-frame clones and leaves some out. The sample carries under 150,000 clones, under 90% recorded once. CDR3 length: 16 amino acids. Germline CDR1 SEHNR, CDR2 FQNEAQ (reference sequence). V lost 5 bases to trimming and J lost 0 bases; unmatched junction nucleotides: 9. The rearrangement uses TRBV7-9 and TRBJ1-1, with TRBD1 matching 7 bases. The origin of this receptor is a man younger than 45 in good health. Source material: blood. Written as DNA, the CDR3 is TGTGCCAGCAGCCCGACAGGGTTGGCAATGAACACTGAAGCTTTCTTT. As protein: CASSPTGLAMNTEAFF.